Below are 15 T cell receptor beta chains sequenced from a single sample in a study of T cells expressing NK-cell markers (dated by TCRdb to 2019 to 2021). The library was made by 5' RACE. TCRdb shows the sequencer as Illumina HiSeq 2000. Based on TCRdb reprocessing of the reads, there is one entry per CDR3 protein sequence, and DNA is missing. The sample's clone listing holds about 260,000 distinct CDR3 sequences. About 4.2% of the sample goes to the ten largest clones. The specimen sequenced was blood T cells: a sorted CD56 or NKG2C T cell subset, CD4+ or CD8+ T cells, or bulk PBMC T cells (not recorded which). The receptors stem from a woman aged 18-70 years in good health.

The chain employs TRBV5-1 and TRBJ2-7. From germline, CDR1 is SGHRS and CDR2 YFSETQ. The CDR3 runs to 16 residues. The CDR3 region is CASSWDRGGSSYEQYF.

The V gene is TRBV29-1, the J gene TRBJ1-2. CDR1 is SQVTM and CDR2 is ANQGSEA in the germline V gene. The CDR3 has 12 residues. This chain's CDR3 is CSVEEGIYGYTF.

This chain links TRBV20-1 with TRBJ1-5; with no DNA, the TCRdb D assignment of TRBD1 cannot be verified. The CDR3 spans 16 residues. Germline V CDR1 and CDR2: DFQATT, SNEGSKA (reference sequence). CDR3 loop: CSANNGQGGGVQPQHF.

This chain uses TRBV24-1 with TRBJ2-6; TCRdb's assignment of TRBD1 cannot be checked, as there is no DNA. The germline gives CDR1 KGHDR, CDR2 SFDVKD. CDR3 length: 14 amino acids. The CDR3 here is CATRDSGGANVLTF.

This rearrangement joins TRBV3-1 to TRBJ1-6; TCRdb selects TRBD1, and the lack of DNA leaves this call unchecked. The CDR3 has 15 amino acids. Germline-derived CDR1 and CDR2 are LGHDT and YNNKEL (reference sequence). CDR3 residues: CASSQLGHGDSPLHF.

This sequence joins TRBV19 and TRBJ2-7; the TRBD1 assignment by TCRdb is unverifiable without DNA. Germline V gene lookup returns CDR1 LNHDA and CDR2 SQIVND (reference sequence). This CDR3 contains 13 residues. CDR3: CASSRVRGYEQYF.

The rearrangement uses TRBV20-1 and TRBJ2-3; TCRdb names TRBD1, which stays unverified in the absence of DNA. The CDR3 consists of 13 residues. In germline, CDR1 is DFQATT, CDR2 SNEGSKA (reference sequence). CDR3 residues: CSARPGHRNTQYF.

V gene TRBV5-4 combines with J gene TRBJ2-1; no DNA is available, so the TRBD1 call from TCRdb remains unchecked. This CDR3 is built from 15 residues. Germline CDR1 SGHNT, CDR2 YYREEE (reference sequence). CDR3 loop: CASSLYRGSNNEQFF. The full variable domain, its missing parts supplied by reference TRBV5-4 and TRBJ2-1, is ETGVTQSPTHLIKTRGQQVTLRCSSQSGHNTVSWYQQALGQGPQFIFQYYREEENGRGNFPPRFSGLQFPNYSSELNVNALELDDSALYLCASSLYRGSNNEQFFGPGTRLTVL.

The chain is built from TRBV18 and TRBJ2-7; TCRdb's D call, TRBD1, is unchecked because there is no DNA. The CDR3 totals 13 residues. Germline CDR1 KGHSH, CDR2 LQKENI. The CDR3 sequence: CASSPGGTYEQYF.

The chain is built from TRBV3-1 and TRBJ1-2. The CDR3 runs to 12 residues. Germline V CDR1 and CDR2: LGHDT, YNNKEL (reference sequence). CDR3 in amino acids: CASSQVRYGYTF.

The chain combines TRBV27 with TRBJ2-7; TCRdb selects TRBD1, and the lack of DNA leaves this call unchecked. The CDR3 runs 18 residues. In germline, CDR1 is MNHEY, CDR2 SMNVEV (reference sequence). This CDR3 reads CASSLPFTPRDRTYEQYF.

V gene TRBV12-3 or TRBV12-4 combines with J gene TRBJ1-2. CDR3 length: 13 residues. The CDR3 loop reads CASSIQTNYGYTF.

The rearrangement joins TRBV5-6 to TRBJ2-3; TCRdb indicates TRBD1, and absent DNA this call remains unverified. CDR1 and CDR2 from the germline V gene are SGHDT and YYEEEE. CDR3 length: 15 residues. The CDR3 is CASGFRGRATDTQYF.

The chain has TRBV12-3 or TRBV12-4 and TRBJ2-1; as DNA is missing, the TRBD2 call by TCRdb cannot be tested. The CDR3 sequence is 20 residues long. This chain's CDR3 is CASSLEGTAGTSGRGYEQFF.

This chain links TRBV5-1 with TRBJ2-1. The length of the CDR3 is 15 residues. Germline loops: CDR1 SGHRS, CDR2 YFSETQ. The chain's CDR3 is CASSFGVSSYNEQFF.